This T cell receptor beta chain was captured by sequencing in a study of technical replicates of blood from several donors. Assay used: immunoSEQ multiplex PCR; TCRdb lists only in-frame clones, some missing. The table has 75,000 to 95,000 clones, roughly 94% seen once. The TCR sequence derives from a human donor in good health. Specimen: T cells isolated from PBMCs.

The CDR3 protein is CASSLRASGGLYNEQFF. Written as DNA, the CDR3 is TGTGCCAGCAGCTTGAGGGCTAGCGGGGGACTCTACAATGAGCAGTTCTTC. The chain has TRBV7-8 and TRBJ2-1; 10 bases fit TRBD2. The CDR3 is 17 residues long. Germline V gene data show CDR1 as SGHVS and CDR2 as FQNEAQ. J was trimmed by 3 bases and V by 3 bases; bases with no gene match: 8.